The rows below give T cell receptor beta chains drawn from one sample of a study of blood T cell repertoires in COVID-19. Profiling relied on immunoSEQ multiplex PCR, and the TCRdb table lists in-frame clones only, not all of them. The sample has roughly 200,000 clones, 75% to 85% seen once. The specimen sequenced was peripheral blood. The receptors shown here come from a woman between 35 and 50 years old with COVID-19, enrolled during active disease. The CDR3 runs from the conserved cysteine through the conserved F or W. Fields, in order: CDR3 protein, CDR3 DNA, D gene, J gene, clone size, V gene. D genes are given only for firm matches. Some rows mark clone size as missing; the rest say once, few, many or name a class of expanded clone.

CDR3: CASSPGGRDTEAFF
DNA: TGTGCCAGCTCACCGGGGGGGCGGGACACTGAAGCTTTCTTT
D: NA
J: TRBJ1-1
size: NA
V: TRBV18

CDR3: CASSIPRANYGYTF
DNA: TGTGCCAGTAGTATCCCCAGGGCCAACTATGGCTACACCTTC
D: NA
J: TRBJ1-2
size: NA
V: TRBV19

CDR3: CASSPQTGDSPLHF
DNA: TGTGCCAGCTCACCACAGACAGGGGATTCACCCCTCCACTTT
D: TRBD1
J: TRBJ1-6
size: NA
V: TRBV18

CDR3: CASSRDSKETQYF
DNA: TGTGCCAGCAGCCGCGACAGCAAAGAGACCCAGTACTTC
D: NA
J: TRBJ2-5
size: NA
V: TRBV3-1/TRBV3-2

CDR3: CASSDGGRPYGYTF
DNA: TGTGCCAGCAGTGATGGGGGGAGACCTTATGGCTACACCTTC
D: NA
J: TRBJ1-2
size: NA
V: TRBV6-1

CDR3: CASSLQGAADTQYF
DNA: TGTGCCAGCAGCCTCCAGGGGGCCGCAGATACGCAGTATTTT
D: TRBD1
J: TRBJ2-3
size: NA
V: TRBV9

CDR3: CASSLGVSPLHF
DNA: TGTGCCAGCAGCTTAGGAGTGTCTCCCCTCCACTTT
D: NA
J: TRBJ1-6
size: NA
V: TRBV11-2

CDR3: CASSLDPGSPADTQYF
DNA: TGCGCCAGCAGCTTGGACCCCGGGAGCCCGGCAGATACGCAGTATTTT
D: NA
J: TRBJ2-3
size: few
V: TRBV5-1

CDR3: CASTSDGVSNQPQHF
DNA: TGTGCCAGCACCTCAGACGGGGTAAGCAATCAGCCCCAGCATTTT
D: NA
J: TRBJ1-5
size: NA
V: TRBV2

CDR3: CASSDSPAGYTF
DNA: TGTGCCAGTTCAGACTCCCCGGCTGGCTACACCTTC
D: NA
J: TRBJ1-2
size: once
V: TRBV19

CDR3: CASSPQGATGELFF
DNA: TGTGCCAGCAGCCCTCAGGGGGCCACCGGGGAGCTGTTTTTT
D: TRBD1
J: TRBJ2-2
size: few
V: TRBV7-8

CDR3: CASSLVPGETAGELFF
DNA: TGTGCCAGCAGCTTAGTTCCAGGGGAGACGGCCGGGGAGCTGTTTTTT
D: NA
J: TRBJ2-2
size: NA
V: TRBV7-7

CDR3: CASSQVSGNYGYTF
DNA: TGTGCCAGCAGCCAAGTTTCAGGCAACTATGGCTACACCTTC
D: NA
J: TRBJ1-2
size: NA
V: TRBV3-1/TRBV3-2

CDR3: CASSETGFQPQHF
DNA: TGTGCCAGCAGTGAGACAGGGTTTCAGCCCCAGCATTTT
D: TRBD1
J: TRBJ1-5
size: NA
V: TRBV6-1

CDR3: CASSPGLAGRGAYNEQFF
DNA: TGCGCCAGCAGTCCGGGACTAGCGGGTCGGGGGGCCTACAATGAGCAGTTCTTC
D: TRBD2
J: TRBJ2-1
size: NA
V: TRBV5-1

CDR3: CASQGNTGELFF
DNA: TGTGCCAGCCAGGGGAACACCGGGGAGCTGTTTTTT
D: NA
J: TRBJ2-2
size: NA
V: TRBV7-9

CDR3: CASSRGVRGFNQPQHF
DNA: TGTGCCAGCAGTAGGGGGGTCAGGGGGTTCAATCAGCCCCAGCATTTT
D: TRBD1
J: TRBJ1-5
size: NA
V: TRBV6-6

CDR3: CASSLGPVEATEAFF
DNA: TGTGCCAGCAGCTTGGGCCCCGTGGAGGCCACTGAAGCTTTCTTT
D: NA
J: TRBJ1-1
size: few
V: TRBV7-9

CDR3: CASSSYGLEAFF
DNA: TGTGCCAGCAGCTCATATGGACTTGAAGCTTTCTTT
D: NA
J: TRBJ1-1
size: NA
V: TRBV3-1/TRBV3-2

CDR3: CASSPPQGALREQYF
DNA: TGTGCCAGCAGCCCCCCACAGGGGGCCCTTCGCGAGCAGTACTTC
D: TRBD1
J: TRBJ2-7
size: NA
V: TRBV7-9